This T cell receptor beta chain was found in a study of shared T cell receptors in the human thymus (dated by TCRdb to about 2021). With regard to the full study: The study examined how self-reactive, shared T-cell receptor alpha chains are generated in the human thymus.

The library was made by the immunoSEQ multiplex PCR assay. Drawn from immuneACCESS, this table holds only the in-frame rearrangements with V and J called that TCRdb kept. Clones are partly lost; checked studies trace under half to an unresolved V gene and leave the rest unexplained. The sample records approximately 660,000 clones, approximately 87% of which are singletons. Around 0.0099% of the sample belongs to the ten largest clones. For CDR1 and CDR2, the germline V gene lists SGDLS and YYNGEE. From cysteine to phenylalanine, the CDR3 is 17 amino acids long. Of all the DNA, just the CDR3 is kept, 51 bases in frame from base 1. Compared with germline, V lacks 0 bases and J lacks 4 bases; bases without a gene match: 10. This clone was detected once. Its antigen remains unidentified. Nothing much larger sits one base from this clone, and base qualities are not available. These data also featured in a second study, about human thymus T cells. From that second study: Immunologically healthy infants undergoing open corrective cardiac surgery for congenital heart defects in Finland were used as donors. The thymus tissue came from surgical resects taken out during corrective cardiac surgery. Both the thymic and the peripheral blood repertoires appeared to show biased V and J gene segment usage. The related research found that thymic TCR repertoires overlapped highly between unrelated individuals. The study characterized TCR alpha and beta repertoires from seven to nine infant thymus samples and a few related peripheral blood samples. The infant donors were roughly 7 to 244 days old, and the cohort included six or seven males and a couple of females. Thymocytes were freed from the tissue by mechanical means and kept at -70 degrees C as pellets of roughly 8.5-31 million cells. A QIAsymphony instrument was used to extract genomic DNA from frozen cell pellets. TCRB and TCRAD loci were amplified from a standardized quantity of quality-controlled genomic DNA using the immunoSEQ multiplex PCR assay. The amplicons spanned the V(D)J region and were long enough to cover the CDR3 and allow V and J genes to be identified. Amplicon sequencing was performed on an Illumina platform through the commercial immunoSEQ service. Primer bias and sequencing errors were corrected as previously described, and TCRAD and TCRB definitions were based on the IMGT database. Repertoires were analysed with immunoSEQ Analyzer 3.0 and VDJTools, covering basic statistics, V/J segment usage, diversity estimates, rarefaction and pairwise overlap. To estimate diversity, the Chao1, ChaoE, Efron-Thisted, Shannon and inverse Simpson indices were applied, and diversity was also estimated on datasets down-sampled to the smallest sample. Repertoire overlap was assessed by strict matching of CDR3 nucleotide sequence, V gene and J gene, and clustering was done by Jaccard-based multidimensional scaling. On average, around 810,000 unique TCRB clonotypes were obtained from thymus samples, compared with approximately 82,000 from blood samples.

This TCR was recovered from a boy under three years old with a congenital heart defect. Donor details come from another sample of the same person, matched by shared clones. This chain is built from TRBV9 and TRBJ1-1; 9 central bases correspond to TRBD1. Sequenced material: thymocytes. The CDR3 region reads CASSVAGTGLGSTEAFF. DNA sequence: TGTGCCAGCAGCGTAGCCGGGACAGGGTTGGGGAGCACTGAAGCTTTCTTT.